The 25 T cell receptor beta chains below were found in one sample sequenced in a study of beta chain features in type 1 diabetes. Investigators reverse transcribed all isolated RNA, so they sequenced expressed TCRB transcripts. The table came from immunoSEQ multiplex PCR; TCRdb's copy has only in-frame clones and leaves some out. The sample holds a few hundred thousand clones, approximately 15% seen once. Sample: naive CD4+ T cells from blood. Source of these receptors: a man younger than 40 in good health.

This clone was seen only a few times. The rearrangement joins TRBV15 to TRBJ2-1, with TRBD2 as a possible D gene (5 bases). Germline assignment: CDR1 LNHNV and CDR2 YYDKDF (reference sequence). V was shortened by 0 bases and J by 9 bases, with 21 bases between the two germline ends. This CDR3 is built from 17 residues. The CDR3 loop reads CATSRDQSVGVSFEQFF. The CDR3 nucleotides are TGTGCCACCAGCAGAGATCAGAGCGTCGGGGTTAGTTTTGAGCAGTTCTTC.

There are a few counts of this clone. This sequence joins TRBV7-2 and TRBJ2-5, with D perhaps matching TRBD1 (6 bases). The CDR3 is 15 amino acids. The germline gives CDR1 SGHTA, CDR2 FQGNSA. Between the trimmed V and J ends, which lost 4 bases and 2 bases, there was a span of 14 bases. CDR3 residues: CASSSQWTAQETQYF. DNA of the CDR3: TGTGCCAGCAGCTCCCAATGGACAGCACAAGAGACCCAGTACTTC.

The chain recombines TRBV15 with TRBJ2-5, with TRBD2 as a possible D gene (5 bases). Per germline, CDR1 LNHNV and CDR2 YYDKDF (reference sequence). The V gene lost 3 bases and the J gene lost 8 bases, with 19 bases spanning the gap. There are 15 residues in the CDR3. CDR3 coding DNA: TGTGCCACCAGCAGCGGGATGGTCCGAAGAGAAACCCAGTACTTC. Translated, it gives CATSSGMVRRETQYF.

This clone came up a few times. V usage is TRBV5-1 and J usage is TRBJ2-1; D tentatively fits TRBD1 or TRBD2 (5 bases each). Per the germline V gene, CDR1 is SGHRS and CDR2 is YFSETQ. The CDR3 has 14 amino acids. The germline V and J ends were trimmed by 3 bases and 9 bases, with 16 bases remaining between them. The CDR3 DNA follows: TGCGCCAGCAGCTCTCGGCAGGGTGGGAGTGAGCAGTTCTTC. Its protein product is CASSSRQGGSEQFF.

This clone came up a few times. V and J are TRBV4-3 and TRBJ2-3, with D hard to call. Trimming removed 3 bases from V and 1 base from J, with 14 bases in between. This CDR3 spans 16 amino acids. CDR1 and CDR2 from the germline V gene are LGHNA and YSLEER. The CDR3 reads CASSQLAAIRTDTQYF. The CDR3 nucleotides are TGCGCCAGCAGCCAGTTGGCAGCCATACGCACAGATACGCAGTATTTT.

A few counts support this clone. The V gene is TRBV27, the J gene TRBJ2-6; D call uncertain. Germline assignment: CDR1 MNHEY and CDR2 SMNVEV (reference sequence). With 5 bases removed from V and 0 bases from J, the gap between germline ends came to 5 bases. The CDR3 runs 14 residues. CDR3 sequence (DNA): TGTGCCAGCAGTATTAGCTCTGGGGCCAACGTCCTGACTTTC. Translated, it gives CASSISSGANVLTF.

The V and J genes are TRBV27 and TRBJ2-7; 13 bases agree with TRBD2. CDR1 is MNHEY and CDR2 is SMNVEV in the germline V gene (reference sequence). The CDR3 contains 13 residues. Trimming took 5 bases from V and 6 from J; bases not matched to a gene: 1. This CDR3 reads CASSRTSGSEQYV. The DNA of the CDR3 is TGTGCCAGCAGTCGGACTAGCGGGAGCGAGCAGTACGTC.

The rearrangement links TRBV7-3 to TRBJ2-3; D not resolved. V shed 6 bases and J shed 0 bases, with 16 bases lying between them. Per the germline V gene, CDR1 is SGHTA and CDR2 is FQGTGA. The CDR3 has 16 amino acids. This CDR3 reads CASRMGSAESTDTQYF. In nucleotides, the CDR3 is TGTGCCAGCAGAATGGGGTCTGCGGAGAGCACAGATACGCAGTATTTT.

This clone has just a few counts. This chain uses TRBV2 with TRBJ2-3; D ambiguous. The length of the CDR3 is 12 residues. Germline-derived CDR1 and CDR2 are SNHLY and FYNNEI. Trimming stripped 5 bases from V and 6 bases from J, with 9 bases between. The CDR3 nucleotides are TGTGCCAGCAGTATCCTAGAGGATACGCAGTATTTT. Translating it yields CASSILEDTQYF. Looking up the rest from reference TRBV2 and TRBJ2-3 gives the full variable domain: EPEVTQTPSHQVTQMGQEVILRCVPISNHLYFYWYRQILGQKVEFLVSFYNNEISEKSEIFDDQFSVERPDGSNFTLKIRSTKLEDSAMYFCASSILEDTQYFGPGTRLTVL.

This chain uses TRBV7-2 with TRBJ2-6; D may be TRBD2 (6 bases). This CDR3 has 17 amino acids. Trimming took off 6 bases at V and 0 bases at J, with 15 bases between the two ends. The germline CDR1 and CDR2 sequences are SGHTA and FQGNSA. The CDR3: CASSLTGVSSGANVLTF. The CDR3 DNA is TGTGCCAGCAGTTTAACGGGAGTCAGCTCTGGGGCCAACGTCCTGACTTTC.

The rearrangement links TRBV6-6 to TRBJ2-7; 12 nucleotides line up with TRBD2. J was trimmed by 7 bases and V by 7 bases; bases with no gene match: 8. CDR1 and CDR2 from the germline V gene are MNHNY and SVGAGI (reference sequence). This CDR3 has 14 amino acids. CDR3 sequence (DNA): TGTGCCAGCATGCGACTAGCGGGAGCAGTAGAGCAGTACGTC. Amino acids: CASMRLAGAVEQYV.

The chain has TRBV11-3 and TRBJ1-2; D is undetermined. Germline lookup yields CDR1 SGHNT and CDR2 YENEEA. The V gene lost 3 bases and the J gene lost 7 bases, with 12 bases spanning the gap. There are 13 residues in the CDR3. The CDR3, as DNA: TGTGCCAGCAGCTTGGGCTACACCCTTGGCTACACCTTC. This gives the protein CASSLGYTLGYTF.

This clone was seen more than once but under ten times. V usage is TRBV6-6 and J usage is TRBJ1-6; TRBD1 matches 7 bases. V shed 2 bases, J shed 5 bases, and the junction held 3 bases outside the gene matches. Germline CDR1 is MNHNY and CDR2 is SVGAGI (reference sequence). The CDR3 covers 15 residues. CDR3 sequence reads: CASSYRDRNNSPLHF. CDR3 in DNA: TGTGCCAGCAGTTACCGGGACAGAAATAATTCACCCCTCCACTTT.

This chain connects TRBV4-3 to TRBJ2-2, with 14 bases fitting TRBD2. The CDR3 length is 18 residues. The germline V gene encodes CDR1 LGHNA and CDR2 YSLEER. J lost 4 bases, V lost 2 bases, and 6 bases had no gene match. The CDR3 protein is CASSQTGLAGVGTGELFF. The CDR3 nucleotides read TGCGCCAGCAGCCAAACGGGACTAGCGGGAGTTGGCACCGGGGAGCTGTTTTTT.

The chain links TRBV19 to TRBJ2-6; D is possibly TRBD2 (6 bases). Deletions cut 11 bases from V and 1 base from J, with 12 bases between. This CDR3 comprises 14 residues. The germline CDR1 and CDR2 sequences are LNHDA and SQIVND (reference sequence). For the CDR3, the DNA is TGTGCCTCCTCGGAGGGTTCTGGGGCCAACGTCCTGACTTTC. This sequence encodes CASSEGSGANVLTF.

The V gene is TRBV9, the J gene TRBJ2-1; 9 bases agree with TRBD2. This CDR3 has 15 amino acids. The V gene's germline CDR1 is SGDLS and CDR2 YYNGEE. With 3 bases clipped from V and 2 bases from J, the junction kept 3 bases outside the gene matches. The CDR3 bases are TGTGCCAGCAGCGACGGACTAGCGACCTACAATGAGCAGTTCTTC. Translation gives CASSDGLATYNEQFF.

There are a few counts of this clone. The chain couples TRBV6-5 to TRBJ2-4; D tentatively fits TRBD1 or TRBD2 (5 bases each). Trimming removed 5 bases at V and 5 bases at J, with 10 bases between. The CDR3 length is 13 residues. Germline V gene lookup returns CDR1 MNHEY and CDR2 SVGAGI. The CDR3 region has the DNA TGTGCCAGCAGTGCCTGGGGACAAAACATTCAGTACTTC. This translates into CASSAWGQNIQYF.

The chain couples TRBV5-4 to TRBJ2-2, with 7 bases identical to TRBD2. Trimming at V came to 0 bases and at J to 4 bases, leaving 9 bases not matched to a gene. From germline, CDR1 is SGHNT and CDR2 YYREEE (reference sequence). CDR3 length equals 17 residues. The CDR3 is CASSLVLGGWSTGELFF. In nucleotides, the CDR3 is TGTGCCAGCAGCTTGGTTCTGGGAGGGTGGAGCACCGGGGAGCTGTTTTTT.

This clone appeared a few times. The chain carries TRBV4-2 and TRBJ1-2, with a weak D call TRBD1 (5 bases). CDR1 is LGHNA and CDR2 is YNFKEQ in the germline V gene. The ends were cut back, 0 bases at V and 8 bases at J, with 10 bases in the middle. The CDR3 covers 13 residues. CDR3 coding DNA: TGTGCCAGCAGCCAAGACAGGGATGAGGGCTACACCTTC. This sequence encodes CASSQDRDEGYTF.

The chain links TRBV5-1 to TRBJ2-5; D unclear. This CDR3 is built from 14 residues. Per the germline V gene, CDR1 is SGHRS and CDR2 is YFSETQ. Trimming removed 0 bases from V and 2 bases from J, with 8 bases in between. CDR3 DNA: TGCGCCAGCAGCTTGGAAACAGCACAAGAGACCCAGTACTTC. Translated, it gives CASSLETAQETQYF. The full variable domain, its missing parts supplied by reference TRBV5-1 and TRBJ2-5, is KAGVTQTPRYLIKTRGQQVTLSCSPISGHRSVSWYQQTPGQGLQFLFEYFSETQRNKGNFPGRFSGRQFSNSRSEMNVSTLELGDSALYLCASSLETAQETQYFGPGTRLLVL.

This clone was observed a few times. The gene calls are TRBV7-8 and TRBJ1-2; the D is unclear. The germline V and J ends were trimmed by 5 bases and 0 bases, with 7 bases remaining between them. Germline loops: CDR1 SGHVS, CDR2 FQNEAQ. There are 13 residues in the CDR3. In DNA, the CDR3 is TGTGCCAGCAGCCCCGGAGCTAACTATGGCTACACCTTC. This codes for CASSPGANYGYTF.

V and J are TRBV6-6 and TRBJ2-7, with unresolved D. The CDR3 runs 13 residues. Deletions cut 2 bases from V and 7 bases from J, with 12 bases between. Germline V gives CDR1 MNHNY, CDR2 SVGAGI (reference sequence). The CDR3 loop is CASSYRVLGEQYF. The CDR3 DNA reads TGTGCCAGCAGTTACCGGGTCCTTGGGGAGCAGTACTTC.

The chain uses TRBV4-2 and TRBJ2-2, with D maybe TRBD2 (6 bases). V was cut by 0 bases and J by 6 bases, with 20 bases left in between. Germline V lookup: CDR1 LGHNA, CDR2 YNFKEQ. The CDR3 is made up of 18 amino acids. The CDR3 nucleotides are TGTGCCAGCAGCCAAGAGCCCCGGGCCAGCGGGCGACCCGGGGAGCTGTTTTTT. Amino acids: CASSQEPRASGRPGELFF.

The V gene is TRBV25-1, the J gene TRBJ2-5; the match to TRBD1 covers 9 bases. This CDR3 has 17 residues. V shed 3 bases, J shed 4 bases, and the junction held 12 bases outside the gene matches. Germline V gene data show CDR1 as MGHDK and CDR2 as SYGVNS. The CDR3 protein is CASSELRTGDFLETQYF. CDR3 sequence (DNA): TGTGCCAGCAGTGAGCTACGGACAGGGGATTTTTTAGAGACCCAGTACTTC.

This clone has a handful of counts. The chain links TRBV7-4 to TRBJ1-3; the D is unclear. CDR3 length: 16 residues. V was trimmed by 3 bases and J by 1 base, leaving 13 bases between them. Germline CDR1 reads SGHVT; CDR2 reads SQSDAQ. The CDR3 loop is CASSFPGKVSGNTIYF. Here the CDR3 DNA reads TGTGCCAGCAGCTTTCCCGGGAAAGTATCTGGAAACACCATATATTTT.